The T cell receptor (beta chain) described here comes from a study of regulatory T cells in long-lasting Graves disease. Overall study context: Graves' patients diagnosed newly had used antithyroid drugs under 3 months.

As for time point: newly diagnosed GD, antithyroid drugs for less than 3 months. PBMC-derived RNA was used for the TCR library. Building the TCR beta libraries relied on iRepertoire HTBI primers, and CDR3 regions underwent Arm-PCR. TCRdb re-called the multiplex PCR reads with MiXCR, one entry per CDR3 protein. The table includes about 460,000 distinct CDR3 sequences, about 14% detected once. This clonotype was observed at least ten times. This same sample was also taken into another study, of T cells in Graves' hyperthyroidism and ophthalmopathy. That paper states: HTBI primers drove first-round RT-PCR of the TCR CDR3. Model output signaled ophthalmopathy a median about 6.3 months ahead of onset.

The clonotype was recovered from a woman aged 45-59 years with Graves disease. Specimen: peripheral blood mononuclear cells (PBMCs), collected at new diagnosis, from a patient treated with antithyroid drugs.

The CDR3 loop reads CASSLPGTAYNEQFF. The CDR3 region has the DNA TGTGCCAGCAGTTTACCAGGGACAGCCTACAATGAGCAGTTCTTC. V and J are TRBV28 and TRBJ2-1; 7 bases align to TRBD1. The V gene end was trimmed by 2 bases and the J gene end by 2 bases; junction bases not matched to a gene: 3. The CDR3 length is 15 residues. The V gene's germline CDR1 is MDHEN and CDR2 SYDVKM.